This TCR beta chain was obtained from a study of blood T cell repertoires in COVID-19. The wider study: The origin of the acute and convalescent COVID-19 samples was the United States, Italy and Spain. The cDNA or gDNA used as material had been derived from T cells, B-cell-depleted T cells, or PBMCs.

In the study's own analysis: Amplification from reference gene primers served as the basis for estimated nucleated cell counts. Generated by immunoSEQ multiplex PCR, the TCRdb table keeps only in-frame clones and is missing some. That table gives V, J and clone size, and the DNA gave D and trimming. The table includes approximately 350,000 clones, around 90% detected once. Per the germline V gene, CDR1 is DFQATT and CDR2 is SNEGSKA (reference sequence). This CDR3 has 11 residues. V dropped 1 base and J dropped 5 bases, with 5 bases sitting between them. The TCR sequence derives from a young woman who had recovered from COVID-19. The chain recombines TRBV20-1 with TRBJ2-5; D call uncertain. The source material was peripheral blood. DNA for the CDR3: TGCAGTGCTAGAGCTCGGGAGACCCAGTACTTC. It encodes CSARARETQYF.